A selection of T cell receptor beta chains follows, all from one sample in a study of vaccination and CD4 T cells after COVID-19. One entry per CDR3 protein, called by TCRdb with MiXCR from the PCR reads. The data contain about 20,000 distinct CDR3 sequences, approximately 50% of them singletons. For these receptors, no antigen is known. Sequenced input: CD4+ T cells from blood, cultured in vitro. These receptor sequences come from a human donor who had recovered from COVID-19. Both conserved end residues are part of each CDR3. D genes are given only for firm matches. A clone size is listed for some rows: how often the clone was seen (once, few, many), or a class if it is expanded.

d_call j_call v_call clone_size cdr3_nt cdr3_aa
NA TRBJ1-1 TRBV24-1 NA TGTGCCACCAGTGACCCAGGACATCCTGAAGCTTTCTTT CATSDPGHPEAFF
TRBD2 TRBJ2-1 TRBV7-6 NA TGTGCCAGCAGCTTAGCCCGGACTAGGTCGGTTGAGCAGTTCTTC CASSLARTRSVEQFF
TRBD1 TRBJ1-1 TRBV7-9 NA TGTGCCAGCAGTCGACAGGGTTTGACTGAAGCTTTCTTT CASSRQGLTEAFF
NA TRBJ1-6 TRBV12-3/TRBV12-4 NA TGTGCCAGCAGCCCAGACCATAATTCACCCCTCCACTTT CASSPDHNSPLHF
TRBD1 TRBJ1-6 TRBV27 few TGTGCCAGCAGTGACAGACAGGGTGTTAATTCACCCCTCCACTTT CASSDRQGVNSPLHF
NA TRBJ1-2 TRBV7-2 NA TGTGCCAGCAGCACCGACGTGGGGCAGGACTATGGCTACACCTTC CASSTDVGQDYGYTF
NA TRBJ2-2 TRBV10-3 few TGTGCCATCAGGGCATACAACACCGGGGAGCTGTTTTTT CAIRAYNTGELFF
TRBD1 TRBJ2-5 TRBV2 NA TGTGCCAGCAGCGATGACAGGGGGCAAGAGACCCAGTACTTC CASSDDRGQETQYF
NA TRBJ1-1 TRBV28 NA TGTGCCAGCAGTTGGGGGCGAAGGACTGAAGCTTTCTTT CASSWGRRTEAFF
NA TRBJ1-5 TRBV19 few TGTGCCAGCGCCGCACTTATTAGCAATCAGCCCCAGCATTTT CASAALISNQPQHF
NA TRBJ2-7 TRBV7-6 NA TGTGCCAGCAGCTCCCCTTGGGGGTACGAGCAGTACTTC CASSSPWGYEQYF
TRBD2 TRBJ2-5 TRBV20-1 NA TGCAGTGCTAGTGACCTAGCGGGGGTGATACAAGAGGCCCAGTACTTC CSASDLAGVIQEAQYF
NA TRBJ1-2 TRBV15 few TGTGCCACCAGCAGAGATAGATCAAGGACCATCTATGGCTACACCTTC CATSRDRSRTIYGYTF
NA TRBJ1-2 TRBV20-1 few TGCAGTGCTATCTCAGGGGACGGGAACTATGGCTACACCTTC CSAISGDGNYGYTF
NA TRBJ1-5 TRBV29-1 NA TGCAGCGTTAACTCGGGGTCGGACAATCAGCCCCAGCATTTT CSVNSGSDNQPQHF
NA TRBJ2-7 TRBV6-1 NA TGTGCCAGCAGTGAAGTGGCGAACTCCTACGAGCAGTACTTC CASSEVANSYEQYF
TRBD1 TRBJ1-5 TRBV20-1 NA TGCAGTGCTGGCGGACAGGGACTTAGCAATCAGCCCCAGCATTTT CSAGGQGLSNQPQHF
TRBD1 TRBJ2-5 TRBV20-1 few TGCAGTGCTAACCCTCCGGGACAGGGGGCGGGGACCCAGTACTTC CSANPPGQGAGTQYF
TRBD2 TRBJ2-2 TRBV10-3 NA TGTGCCATCAGCGCTAGCGGGGGGTCTACCGGGGAGCTGTTTTTT CAISASGGSTGELFF
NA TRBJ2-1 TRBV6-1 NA TGTGCCAGCAACCAGGGGGTAGCGGGTAACAATGAGCAGTTCTTC CASNQGVAGNNEQFF
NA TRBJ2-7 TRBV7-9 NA TGTGCCAGCAGCTTAGCGAGGGGGGGTTACTACGAGCAGTACTTC CASSLARGGYYEQYF
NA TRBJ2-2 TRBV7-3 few TGTGCCAGCAGCTTACAGGGTTGGACCGGGGAGCTGTTTTTT CASSLQGWTGELFF
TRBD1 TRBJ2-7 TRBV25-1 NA TGTGCCAGCAGGAGGACAGGGTCGCCCTACTACGAGCAGTACTTC CASRRTGSPYYEQYF
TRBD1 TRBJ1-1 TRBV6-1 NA TGTGCCAGCAGTGCGGGACAGGGGGCTCGTGGGAACACTGAAGCTTTCTTT CASSAGQGARGNTEAFF
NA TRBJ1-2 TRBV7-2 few TGTGCCAGCAGCTTAGGCTTAGGAAACTATGGCTACACCTTC CASSLGLGNYGYTF
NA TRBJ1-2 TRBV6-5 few TGTGCCAGCAGTTACTCAGGGCGAGGGGCCTATGGCTACACCTTC CASSYSGRGAYGYTF
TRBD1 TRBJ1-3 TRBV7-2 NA TGTGCCAGCAGCTCAGGACAGGGAGGCGGAAACACCATATATTTT CASSSGQGGGNTIYF
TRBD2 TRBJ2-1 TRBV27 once TGTGCCAGCAGCCTTAGCGGGGGGGCCTTCTACAATGAGCAGTTCTTC CASSLSGGAFYNEQFF
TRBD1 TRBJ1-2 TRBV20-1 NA TGCAGTGCCCCGGACAGGGCCTATGGCTACACCTTC CSAPDRAYGYTF
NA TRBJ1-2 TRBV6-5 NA TGTGCCAGCAGTTACCGGGGTATCGGAAATGGCTACACCTTC CASSYRGIGNGYTF
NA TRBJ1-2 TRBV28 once TGTGCCAGCAGTTTAAGCAGGGGCGGGGGCTACACCTTC CASSLSRGGGYTF
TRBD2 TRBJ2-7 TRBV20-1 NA TGCAGTGCCCCCGGACTAGCGGGGGACCTCTACGAGCAGTACTTC CSAPGLAGDLYEQYF
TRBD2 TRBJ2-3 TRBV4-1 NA TGCGCCAGCAGCCCTGGACTAGCGGGAGTCGTAACAGATACGCAGTATTTT CASSPGLAGVVTDTQYF
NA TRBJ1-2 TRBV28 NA TGTGCCAGCAGTTTACGGGGCGCCTATGGCTACACCTTC CASSLRGAYGYTF
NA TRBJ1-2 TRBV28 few TGTGCCAGCAGTTTACGAGAGAACTATGGCTACACCTTC CASSLRENYGYTF
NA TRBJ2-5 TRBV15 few TGTGCCACCAGCCCCCCGGGAGCCGAAGAGACCCAGTACTTC CATSPPGAEETQYF
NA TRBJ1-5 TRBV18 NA TGTGCCAGCTCACCAGCAGGGCCCAATCAGCCCCAGCATTTT CASSPAGPNQPQHF
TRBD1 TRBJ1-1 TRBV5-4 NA TGTGCCAGCAGCCGACAGGGGAGCACTGAAGCTTTCTTT CASSRQGSTEAFF
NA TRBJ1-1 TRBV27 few TGTGCCAGCAGCCAGGCATATCCGATGAACACTGAAGCTTTCTTT CASSQAYPMNTEAFF
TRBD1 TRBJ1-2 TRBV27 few TGTGGTACCGGGACAGGGGGCGTCAAGTTCACCTTC CGTGTGGVKFTF
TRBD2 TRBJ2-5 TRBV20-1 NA TGCAGTGCTAGATCGACTAGCGGGGTGAAGACCCAGTACTTC CSARSTSGVKTQYF
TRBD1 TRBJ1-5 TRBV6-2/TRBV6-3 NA TGTGCCAGCAGTCGGGACAGGGGAAGCAATCAGCCCCAGCATTTT CASSRDRGSNQPQHF
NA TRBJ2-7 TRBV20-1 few TGCAGTGCTAGACGGGAACAGAGGGTGTACGAGCAGTACTTC CSARREQRVYEQYF